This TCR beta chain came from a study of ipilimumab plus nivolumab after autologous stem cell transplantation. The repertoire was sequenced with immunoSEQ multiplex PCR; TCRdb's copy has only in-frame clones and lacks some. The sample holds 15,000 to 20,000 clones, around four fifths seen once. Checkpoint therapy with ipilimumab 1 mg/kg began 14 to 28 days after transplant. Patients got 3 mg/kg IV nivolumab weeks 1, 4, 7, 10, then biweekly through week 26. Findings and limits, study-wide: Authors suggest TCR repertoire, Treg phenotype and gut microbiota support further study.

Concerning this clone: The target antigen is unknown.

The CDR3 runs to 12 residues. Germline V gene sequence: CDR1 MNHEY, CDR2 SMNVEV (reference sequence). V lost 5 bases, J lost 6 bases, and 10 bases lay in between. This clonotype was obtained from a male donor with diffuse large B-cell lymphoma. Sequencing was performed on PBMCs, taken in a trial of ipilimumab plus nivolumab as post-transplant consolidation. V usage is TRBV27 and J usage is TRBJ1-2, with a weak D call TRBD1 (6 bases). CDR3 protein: CASSLTGDGYTF. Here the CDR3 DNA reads TGTGCCAGCAGTCTGACAGGAGATGGCTACACCTTC.